This TCR beta chain was identified in a study of blood T cell repertoires in COVID-19. Sequenced by immunoSEQ multiplex PCR; TCRdb stores in-frame clones only, minus some. The data show 350,000 to 500,000 clones, with approximately 90% seen just once and 1.4% held by the top ten. CDR1 is SGHTA, CDR2 FQGTGA, per germline. The CDR3 spans 15 residues. The V segment lost 1 base and the J segment 1 base; nucleotides outside the gene matches: 3. Sample: PBMCs or T cells enriched from blood (not recorded which). This clonotype was sampled from a woman under 30 who had been exposed to COVID-19. This chain joins TRBV7-3 and TRBJ1-1; TRBD1 matches at 7 bases. The CDR3 DNA is TGTGCCAGCAGCTTAATGGCAGGGGGGAACACTGAAGCTTTCTTT. It specifies CASSLMAGGNTEAFF.